These 19 T cell receptor beta chains came from one sample sequenced in a study of beta chain features in type 1 diabetes. Antigens of these TCRs are unknown. Of the isolated RNA, all was reverse transcribed, and so the sequenced material was expressed TCRB transcripts. Profiling relied on immunoSEQ multiplex PCR, and the TCRdb table lists in-frame clones only, not all of them. Altogether a few hundred thousand clones are present, roughly 13% being singletons, with the ten largest covering roughly 0.015%. General study results and limits: Shortening that was moderate but significant affected the TCRB CDR3s of Type 1 diabetes patients in all four CD4+ subsets.

Material for sequencing was naive CD4+ T cells from blood. The source is a woman younger than 30 with type 1 diabetes.

This clone was seen more than once but under ten times. This sequence joins TRBV19 and TRBJ1-2; D might be TRBD1 (5 bases). Trimming cost V 3 bases and J 0 bases, with 11 bases left between them. The CDR3 runs to 15 residues. Per the germline V gene, CDR1 is LNHDA and CDR2 is SQIVND (reference sequence). This CDR3 reads CASSIPTVPNYGYTF. The CDR3 bases are TGTGCCAGTAGTATTCCGACAGTCCCTAACTATGGCTACACCTTC.

This clone came up a few times. The chain uses TRBV28 and TRBJ2-7; 7 positions match TRBD1. With V trimmed by 6 bases and J by 4 bases, 6 bases remained unmatched. CDR1 MDHEN and CDR2 SYDVKM come from the germline V gene. This CDR3 comprises 13 residues. Here the CDR3 reads CASRTGSPYEQYF. DNA of the CDR3: TGTGCCAGCAGGACAGGGTCCCCGTACGAGCAGTACTTC.

The rearrangement uses TRBV19 and TRBJ1-2; TRBD1 matches 7 bases. The CDR3 totals 13 residues. Trimming at V came to 3 bases and at J to 2 bases, leaving 0 bases not matched to a gene. Germline values: CDR1 LNHDA, CDR2 SQIVND (reference sequence). The CDR3 here is CASSMTGNYGYTF. The CDR3 coding sequence is TGTGCCAGTAGTATGACAGGGAACTATGGCTACACCTTC.

This clone showed up just a few times. V is TRBV27 and J is TRBJ1-2; D call uncertain. This CDR3 region has 13 residues. The germline gives CDR1 MNHEY, CDR2 SMNVEV (reference sequence). V was cut by 3 bases and J by 5 bases, with 10 bases left in between. In nucleotides, the CDR3 is TGTGCCAGCAGTTTTCGGAGTGGGTATGGCTACACCTTC. Translation gives CASSFRSGYGYTF.

Only a few counts were recorded for this clone. The chain links TRBV29-1 to TRBJ1-2; a possible D gene is TRBD1 (5 bases). This CDR3 is 13 amino acids long. V was trimmed by 6 bases and J by 4 bases, leaving 15 bases between them. Germline CDR1 and CDR2: SQVTM and ANQGSEA. The CDR3 region is CSVDAGVIYGYTF. CDR3 coding DNA: TGCAGCGTAGACGCGGGGGTCATCTATGGCTACACCTTC.

This sequence joins TRBV2 and TRBJ1-2; D not resolved. CDR3 length equals 14 residues. V lost 7 bases and J 8 bases, leaving 20 bases between the germline ends. Germline V gene lookup returns CDR1 SNHLY and CDR2 FYNNEI. For the CDR3, the DNA is TGTGCCAGCAACGAGGAGTCCCTTATCCACGGCTACACCTTC. It translates to CASNEESLIHGYTF.

This clone was seen a few times. The chain joins TRBV9 to TRBJ2-5, with 12 bases aligning to TRBD2. CDR3 length: 17 amino acids. V dropped 0 bases and J dropped 0; count of bases not matched to a gene: 3. Germline-derived CDR1 and CDR2 are SGDLS and YYNGEE. Written as DNA, the CDR3 is TGTGCCAGCAGCGTAGGAGGGACTAGCGGGTACCAAGAGACCCAGTACTTC. Translated, it gives CASSVGGTSGYQETQYF.

The rearrangement links TRBV2 to TRBJ2-5, with no clear D. Germline CDR1 reads SNHLY; CDR2 reads FYNNEI. The CDR3 has 12 amino acids. The ends were cut back, 4 bases at V and 7 bases at J, with 10 bases in the middle. The CDR3: CASSGPGPTQYF. DNA for the CDR3: TGTGCCAGCAGTGGGCCAGGCCCGACCCAGTACTTC.

J is TRBJ2-2 and V is TRBV5-1, with a possible D match to TRBD1 (5 bases). V was pared by 4 bases and J by 0 bases, with 7 bases between. The germline V gene has CDR1 SGHRS and CDR2 YFSETQ. This CDR3 is 14 amino acids long. The CDR3: CASSGRANTGELFF. CDR3 bases: TGCGCCAGCAGCGGCAGGGCGAACACCGGGGAGCTGTTTTTT.

This clone was seen a few times. This rearrangement joins TRBV4-1 to TRBJ1-2, with D maybe TRBD1 (5 bases). The V end was cut by 1 base, the J end by 4 bases, with 10 bases between. Germline V lookup: CDR1 MGHRA, CDR2 YSYEKL. The CDR3 loop spans 14 amino acids. The CDR3 DNA reads as TGCGCCAGCAGCCAAGTAACAGGTCTCTATGGCTACACCTTC. It is translated as CASSQVTGLYGYTF.

This chain connects TRBV6-1 to TRBJ2-2, with D perhaps matching TRBD2 (6 bases). The ends were cut back, 10 bases at V and 3 bases at J, with 18 bases in the middle. CDR1 and CDR2 from the germline V gene are MNHNS and SASEGT. This CDR3 is 15 amino acids long. CDR3 sequence (DNA): TGTGCCACCTCCTCCCGGCGGGACTACACCGGGGAGCTGTTTTTT. Protein product: CATSSRRDYTGELFF.

This clone was picked up a small number of times. This chain connects TRBV18 to TRBJ2-7, with 8 bases identical to TRBD1. From germline, CDR1 is KGHSH and CDR2 LQKENI. This CDR3 spans 15 amino acids. Unmatched junction bases numbered 10, after V lost 6 bases and J lost 3 bases. The CDR3 coding sequence is TGTGCCAGCTCCTTCGGACAGGGTCCCCTCTACGAGCAGTACGTC. This codes for CASSFGQGPLYEQYV.

With respect to this clone: In the same sample, other DNA sequences code for this CDR3. The rearrangement uses TRBV18 and TRBJ2-7, with 8 bases matching TRBD1. The CDR3 runs to 15 residues. The germline V gene has CDR1 KGHSH and CDR2 LQKENI. After removal of 3 bases from V and 5 bases from J, the junction contained 9 bases not matched to a gene. CDR3 DNA: TGTGCCAGCTCACCGACCGGACAGGGTTTCCACGAGCAGTACTTC. Its translation: CASSPTGQGFHEQYF. Using reference TRBV18 and TRBJ2-7 for the parts outside the CDR3, the full variable domain is NAGVMQNPRHLVRRRGQEARLRCSPMKGHSHVYWYRQLPEEGLKFMVYLQKENIIDESGMPKERFSAEFPKEGPSILRIQQVVRGDSAAYFCASSPTGQGFHEQYFGPGTRLTVT.

This clone was detected only a few times. The chain has TRBV5-1 and TRBJ1-1; maybe TRBD1 (5 bases). The CDR3 has 13 amino acids. V lost 5 bases and J lost 5, with 13 bases in between. CDR1 and CDR2 (germline): SGHRS, YFSETQ. The CDR3 nucleotides read TGCGCCAGCAGTTATCAGGGAGGAACTGAAGCTTTCTTT. This codes for CASSYQGGTEAFF.

This clone appeared a few times. J is TRBJ1-4 and V is TRBV6-5; tentatively, D is TRBD1 (6 bases). V was cut by 6 bases and J by 8 bases, with 16 bases left in between. The V gene's germline CDR1 is MNHEY and CDR2 SVGAGI. The CDR3 is made up of 14 amino acids. The chain's CDR3 is CASSPGGAEEKLFF. In DNA form, the CDR3 reads TGTGCCAGCAGCCCGGGGGGGGCGGAAGAAAAACTGTTTTTT.

The V call is TRBV30, the J call TRBJ1-3; D unclear. The germline V gene has CDR1 GTSNPN and CDR2 SVGIG (reference sequence). The CDR3 sequence is 12 residues long. The germline V and J ends were trimmed by 8 bases and 1 base, with 9 bases remaining between them. CDR3 loop: CAVKLSGNTIYF. The CDR3 DNA reads TGTGCCGTTAAGCTTTCTGGAAACACCATATATTTT.

This clone showed up just a few times. The rearrangement uses TRBV28 and TRBJ2-7, with 10 bases identical to TRBD2. Germline V lookup: CDR1 MDHEN, CDR2 SYDVKM. With V trimmed by 6 bases and J by 5 bases, 10 bases remained unmatched. The CDR3 is made up of 15 amino acids. The CDR3 DNA reads as TGTGCCAGCAGCCCAGGGACTAGCGCTCTCAACGAGCAGTACGTC. Protein sequence: CASSPGTSALNEQYV.

Turning to this clone: Other DNA sequences within the sample encode an identical CDR3. The chain is built from TRBV7-9 and TRBJ1-1; D not certain. This CDR3 region has 13 residues. The germline CDR1 and CDR2 sequences are SEHNR and FQNEAQ (reference sequence). V dropped 5 bases and J dropped 0 bases, with 7 bases sitting between them. The CDR3 here is CASSNQVNTEAFF. CDR3 coding DNA: TGTGCCAGCAGCAATCAGGTGAACACTGAAGCTTTCTTT. Using reference TRBV7-9 and TRBJ1-1 for the parts outside the CDR3, the full variable domain is DTGVSQNPRHKITKRGQNVTFRCDPISEHNRLYWYRQTLGQGPEFLTYFQNEAQLEKSRLLSDRFSAERPKGSFSTLEIQRTEQGDSAMYLCASSNQVNTEAFFGQGTRLTVV.

This clone was recorded a few times. The CDR3 DNA sequence: TGTGCCAGCAGCGCTCCCGGGACAGCCTACAATGAGCAGTTCTTC. Its protein is CASSAPGTAYNEQFF. The chain uses TRBV9 and TRBJ2-1; TRBD1 matches at 7 bases. The germline gives CDR1 SGDLS, CDR2 YYNGEE. This CDR3 has 15 amino acids. The V segment lost 3 bases and the J segment 2 bases; nucleotides outside the gene matches: 5. Looking up the rest from reference TRBV9 and TRBJ2-1 gives the full variable domain: DSGVTQTPKHLITATGQRVTLRCSPRSGDLSVYWYQQSLDQGLQFLIQYYNGEERAKGNILERFSAQQFPDLHSELNLSSLELGDSALYFCASSAPGTAYNEQFFGPGTRLTVL.